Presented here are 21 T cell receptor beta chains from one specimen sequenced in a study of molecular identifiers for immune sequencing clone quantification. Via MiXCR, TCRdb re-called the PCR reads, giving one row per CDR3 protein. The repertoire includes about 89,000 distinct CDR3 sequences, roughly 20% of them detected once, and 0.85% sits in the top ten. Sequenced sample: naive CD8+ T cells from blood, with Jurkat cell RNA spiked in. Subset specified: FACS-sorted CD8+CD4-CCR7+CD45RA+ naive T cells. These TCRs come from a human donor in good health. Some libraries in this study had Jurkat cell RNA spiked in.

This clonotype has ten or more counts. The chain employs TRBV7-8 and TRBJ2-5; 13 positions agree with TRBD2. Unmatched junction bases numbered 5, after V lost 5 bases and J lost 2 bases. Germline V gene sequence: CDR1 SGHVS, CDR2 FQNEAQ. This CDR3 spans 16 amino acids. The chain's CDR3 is CASSPRTSGGQETQYF. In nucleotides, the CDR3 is TGTGCCAGCAGCCCCCGGACTAGCGGGGGACAAGAGACCCAGTACTTC.

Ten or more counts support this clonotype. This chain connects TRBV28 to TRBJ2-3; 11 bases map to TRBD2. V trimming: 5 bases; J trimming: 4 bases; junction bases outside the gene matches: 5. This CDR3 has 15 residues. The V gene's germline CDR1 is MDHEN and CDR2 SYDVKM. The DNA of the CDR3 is TGTGCCAGCAGTGAACTAGCGGGAGTCGCAGATACGCAGTATTTT. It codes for CASSELAGVADTQYF.

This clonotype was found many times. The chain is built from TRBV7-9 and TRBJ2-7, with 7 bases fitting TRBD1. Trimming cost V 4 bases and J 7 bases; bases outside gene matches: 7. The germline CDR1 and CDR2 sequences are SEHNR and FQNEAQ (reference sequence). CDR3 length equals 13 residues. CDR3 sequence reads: CASSSGQAIEQYF. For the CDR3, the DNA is TGTGCCAGCAGCTCCGGACAGGCCATAGAGCAGTACTTC.

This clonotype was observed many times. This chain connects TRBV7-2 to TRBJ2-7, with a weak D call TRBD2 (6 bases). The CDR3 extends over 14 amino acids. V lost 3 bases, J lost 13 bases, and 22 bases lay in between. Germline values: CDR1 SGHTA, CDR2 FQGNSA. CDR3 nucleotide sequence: TGTGCCAGCAGCTTCTGGGAGGATAAGAAGGGGTTATACTTC. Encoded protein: CASSFWEDKKGLYF.

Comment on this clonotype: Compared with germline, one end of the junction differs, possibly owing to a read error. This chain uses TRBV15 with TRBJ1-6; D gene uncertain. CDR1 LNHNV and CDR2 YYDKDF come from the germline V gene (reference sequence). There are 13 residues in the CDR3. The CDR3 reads CATSRISDTPPHF. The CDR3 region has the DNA TGTGCCACCAGCAGAATCAGTGATACACCCCCCCACTTT.

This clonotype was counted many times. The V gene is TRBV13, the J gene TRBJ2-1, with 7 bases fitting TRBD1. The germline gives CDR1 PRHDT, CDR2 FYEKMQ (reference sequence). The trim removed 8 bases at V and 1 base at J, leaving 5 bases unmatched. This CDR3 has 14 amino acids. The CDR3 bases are TGTGCCAGCTATTACAGGGGATCCTACAATGAGCAGTTCTTC. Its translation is CASYYRGSYNEQFF.

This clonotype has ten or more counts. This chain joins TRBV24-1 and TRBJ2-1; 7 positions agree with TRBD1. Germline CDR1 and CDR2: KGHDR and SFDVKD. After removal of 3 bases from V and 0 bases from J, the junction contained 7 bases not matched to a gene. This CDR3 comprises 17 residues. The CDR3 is CATSDTNRGPSYNEQFF. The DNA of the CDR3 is TGTGCCACCAGTGATACTAACAGGGGACCCTCCTACAATGAGCAGTTCTTC.

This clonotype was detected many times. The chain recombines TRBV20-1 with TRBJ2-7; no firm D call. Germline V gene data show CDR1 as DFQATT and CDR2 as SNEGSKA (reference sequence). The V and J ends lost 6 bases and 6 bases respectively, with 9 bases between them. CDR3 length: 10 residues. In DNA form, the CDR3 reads TGCAGTGCAAACATAGCCGAGCAGTACTTC. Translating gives CSANIAEQYF.

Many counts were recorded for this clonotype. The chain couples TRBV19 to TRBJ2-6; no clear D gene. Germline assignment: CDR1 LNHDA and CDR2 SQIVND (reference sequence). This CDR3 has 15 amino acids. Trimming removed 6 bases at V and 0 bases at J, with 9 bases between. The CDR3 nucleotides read TGTGCCAGTAGCCTCAGGAACTCTGGGGCCAACGTCCTGACTTTC. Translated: CASSLRNSGANVLTF.

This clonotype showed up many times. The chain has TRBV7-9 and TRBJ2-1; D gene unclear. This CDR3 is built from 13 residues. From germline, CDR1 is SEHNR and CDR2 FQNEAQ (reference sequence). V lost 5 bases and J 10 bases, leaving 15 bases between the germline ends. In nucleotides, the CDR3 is TGTGCCAGCAGCGCCCTTTCAACCGTCGAGCAGTTCTTC. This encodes CASSALSTVEQFF. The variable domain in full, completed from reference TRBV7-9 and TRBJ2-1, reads DTGVSQNPRHKITKRGQNVTFRCDPISEHNRLYWYRQTLGQGPEFLTYFQNEAQLEKSRLLSDRFSAERPKGSFSTLEIQRTEQGDSAMYLCASSALSTVEQFFGPGTRLTVL.

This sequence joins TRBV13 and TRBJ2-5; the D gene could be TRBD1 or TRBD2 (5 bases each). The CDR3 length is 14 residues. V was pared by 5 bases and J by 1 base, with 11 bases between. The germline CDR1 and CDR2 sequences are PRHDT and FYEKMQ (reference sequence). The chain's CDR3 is CASSLLGTQETQYF. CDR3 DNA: TGTGCCAGCAGCCTACTAGGGACCCAAGAGACCCAGTACTTC.

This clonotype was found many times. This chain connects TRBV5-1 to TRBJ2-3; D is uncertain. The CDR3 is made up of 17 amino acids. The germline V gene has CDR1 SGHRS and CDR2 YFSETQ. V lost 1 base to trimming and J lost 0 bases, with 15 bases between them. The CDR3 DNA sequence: TGCGCCAGCAGCTTGTCAACGAAGGCCCCTAGCACAGATACGCAGTATTTT. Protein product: CASSLSTKAPSTDTQYF.

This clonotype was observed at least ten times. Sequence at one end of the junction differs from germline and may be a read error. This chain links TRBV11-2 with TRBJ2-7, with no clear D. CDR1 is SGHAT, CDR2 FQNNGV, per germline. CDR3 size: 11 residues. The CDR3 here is CASSLGRVTIF. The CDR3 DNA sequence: TGTGCCAGCAGCTTAGGACGCGTAACCATCTTC.

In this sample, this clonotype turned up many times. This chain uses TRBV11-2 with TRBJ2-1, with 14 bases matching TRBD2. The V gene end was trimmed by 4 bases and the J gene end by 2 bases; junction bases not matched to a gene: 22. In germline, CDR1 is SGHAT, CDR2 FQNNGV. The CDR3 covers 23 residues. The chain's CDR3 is CASSCETGITGTSGSCPYNEQFF. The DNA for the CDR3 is TGTGCCAGCAGCTGTGAGACAGGGATAACCGGGACTAGCGGGAGTTGTCCCTACAATGAGCAGTTCTTC.

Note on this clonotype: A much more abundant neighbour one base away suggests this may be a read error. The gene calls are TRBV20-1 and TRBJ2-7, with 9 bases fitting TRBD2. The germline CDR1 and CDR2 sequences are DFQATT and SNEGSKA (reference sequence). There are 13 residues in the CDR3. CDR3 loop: CSARLAGTYERYF. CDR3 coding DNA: TGCAGTGCTAGACTAGCGGGGACCTACGAGCGGTACTTC.

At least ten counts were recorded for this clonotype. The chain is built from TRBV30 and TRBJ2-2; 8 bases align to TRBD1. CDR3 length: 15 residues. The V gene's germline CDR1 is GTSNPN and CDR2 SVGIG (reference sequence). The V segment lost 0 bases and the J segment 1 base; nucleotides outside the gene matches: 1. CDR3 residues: CAWSVGQGNTGELFF. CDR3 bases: TGTGCCTGGAGTGTTGGACAGGGGAACACCGGGGAGCTGTTTTTT.

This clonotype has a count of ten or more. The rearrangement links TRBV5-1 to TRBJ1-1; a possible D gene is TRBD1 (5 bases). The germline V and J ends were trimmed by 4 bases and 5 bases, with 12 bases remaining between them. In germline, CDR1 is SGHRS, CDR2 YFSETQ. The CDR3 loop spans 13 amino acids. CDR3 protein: CASSHGTSTEAFF. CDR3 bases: TGCGCCAGCAGCCACGGGACGTCAACTGAAGCTTTCTTT.

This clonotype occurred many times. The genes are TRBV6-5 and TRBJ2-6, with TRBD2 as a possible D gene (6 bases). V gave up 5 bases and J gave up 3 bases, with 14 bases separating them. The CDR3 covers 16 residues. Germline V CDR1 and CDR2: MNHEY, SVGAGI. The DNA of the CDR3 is TGTGCCAGCAGTGAACCCAGGGAGGATGGGGCCAACGTCCTGACTTTC. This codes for CASSEPREDGANVLTF.

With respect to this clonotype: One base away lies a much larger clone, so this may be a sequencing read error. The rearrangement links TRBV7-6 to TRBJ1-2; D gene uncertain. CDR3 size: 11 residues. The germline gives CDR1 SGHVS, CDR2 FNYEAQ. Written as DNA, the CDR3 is TGTGCCGGCAGCCCACTAGGAGGCTACACCTTC. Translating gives CAGSPLGGYTF.

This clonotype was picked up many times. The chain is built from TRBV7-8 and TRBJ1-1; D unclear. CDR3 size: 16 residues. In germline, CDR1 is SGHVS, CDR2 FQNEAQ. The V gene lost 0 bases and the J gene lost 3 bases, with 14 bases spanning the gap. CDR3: CASSLAFRDRDTEAFF. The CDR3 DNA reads TGTGCCAGCAGCTTAGCGTTTAGGGATCGGGACACTGAAGCTTTCTTT.

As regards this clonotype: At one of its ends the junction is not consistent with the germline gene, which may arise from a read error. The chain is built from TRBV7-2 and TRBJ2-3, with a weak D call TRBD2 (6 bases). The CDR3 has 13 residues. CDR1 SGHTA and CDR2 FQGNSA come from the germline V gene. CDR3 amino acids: CANSWDSPDTQYF. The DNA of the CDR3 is TGCGCCAACAGCTGGGACTCCCCAGATACGCAGTATTTT.